The 2 T cell receptor beta chains below come from one sample, sequenced in a study of T cells in Graves' hyperthyroidism and ophthalmopathy. Researchers amplified the TCR beta CDR3 regions from RNA transcripts. Carried out on the TCR CDR3, a first-round RT-PCR used the HTBI primer set. In TCRdb, the multiplex PCR reads were re-called with MiXCR into one record per CDR3 protein. This sample has 400,000 to 600,000 distinct CDR3 sequences, with less than 25% found just once. Input material: blood. All receptors come from a man aged 18 to 29 with Graves' hyperthyroidism.

This chain links TRBV12-3 or TRBV12-4 with TRBJ1-5; D ambiguous. The CDR3 contains 14 residues. The germline V and J ends were trimmed by 6 bases and 1 base, with 10 bases remaining between them. The CDR3 DNA is TGTGCCAGCAGGTCAAGCCTGAGCAATCAGCCCCAGCATTTT. This sequence encodes CASRSSLSNQPQHF.

This clonotype was detected ten times or more. The chain joins TRBV2 to TRBJ2-7, with D perhaps TRBD1 (5 bases). Trimming removed 5 bases at V and 7 bases at J, with 9 bases between. The V gene's germline CDR1 is SNHLY and CDR2 FYNNEI. This CDR3 has 11 residues. The CDR3 sequence: CASSWGEEQYF. The CDR3 DNA sequence: TGTGCCAGCAGTTGGGGCGAAGAGCAGTACTTC.